This entry describes one T cell receptor beta chain. The target antigen is unknown. The record originates from a study of Ad26.COV2.S vaccination and SARS-CoV-2 variants. Described treatment: roughly 19 received Ad26.COV2.S at low or high dose, single or two shots; about 5 received placebo; per-sample allocation not given. Specimen acquisition occurred on day 63 following the initial vaccine or placebo injection. Looked up from germline, CDR1 is MNHEY and CDR2 is SMNVEV (reference sequence). This CDR3 is 11 amino acids long. V dropped 8 bases and J dropped 4 bases, with 8 bases sitting between them. Measured with immunoSEQ multiplex PCR; TCRdb has only the in-frame clones, and not every one. This table has 360,000 or so clones, around 90% appearing once. Study-wide results and limits: Spike-specific TCR breadth was greater in vaccine than placebo recipients.

This receptor was taken from a person between 18 and 65 years old who received the Ad26.COV2.S COVID-19 vaccine or a placebo. The specimen comprised peripheral blood, sampled in a trial of Ad26.COV2.S vaccine versus placebo. The rearrangement joins TRBV27 to TRBJ1-2, with D maybe TRBD1 (6 bases). DNA for the CDR3: TGTGCCAGCGGCAGGGGCTATGGCTACACCTTC. Translated, it gives CASGRGYGYTF.